Each of the 15 T cell receptor beta chains below was sequenced from the same sample in a study of response to subunit inactivated influenza vaccine. A single record per CDR3 protein comes from TCRdb applying MiXCR to the RT-PCR reads. The sample records 280,000 or so distinct CDR3 sequences, just over 20% being singletons. The sample consisted of PBMCs from blood, taken approximately 20 months after vaccination. These receptors were taken from a man between 50 and 69 years old who received an inactivated influenza vaccine.

The table lists this clonotype with a few counts. The chain employs TRBV6-1 and TRBJ1-3; D may be TRBD1 (5 bases). V was cut by 8 bases and J by 7 bases, with 15 bases left in between. The CDR3 is made up of 13 amino acids. In germline, CDR1 is MNHNS, CDR2 SASEGT. The CDR3, as DNA: TGTGCCAGCCTATTTGGAGGGACCAACACCATATATTTT. It yields the protein CASLFGGTNTIYF.

The chain uses TRBV29-1 and TRBJ2-3; 9 nucleotides match TRBD2. Losses at the gene ends were 7 bases for V and 0 bases for J; bases not matched to a gene: 5. The germline CDR1 and CDR2 sequences are SQVTM and ANQGSEA. This CDR3 contains 14 residues. The CDR3 sequence is CSEVGLASTDTQYF. CDR3 sequence (DNA): TGCAGCGAGGTGGGACTAGCTAGCACAGATACGCAGTATTTT.

This clonotype was seen a few times. The J gene is TRBJ1-5, the V gene TRBV5-1, with 9 positions matching TRBD1. The CDR3 spans 14 residues. Losses at the gene ends were 4 bases for V and 8 bases for J; bases not matched to a gene: 7. Germline assignment: CDR1 SGHRS and CDR2 YFSETQ. CDR3 in DNA: TGCGCCAGCAGCATCGGGACAGGGCGGGAGCCCCAGCATTTT. Translating gives CASSIGTGREPQHF.

The genes are TRBV5-1 and TRBJ1-2, with D uncertain. The germline V gene encodes CDR1 SGHRS and CDR2 YFSETQ. CDR3 length equals 15 residues. Trimming stripped 4 bases from V and 8 bases from J, with 21 bases between. Written as DNA, the CDR3 is TGCGCCAGCAGCCCCGGAGGGAGGAGGGCGAGGGGCTACACCTTC. This sequence encodes CASSPGGRRARGYTF.

V usage is TRBV6-2 or TRBV6-3 and J usage is TRBJ2-7, with a tentative D call TRBD2 (6 bases). The CDR3 consists of 17 residues. The V gene's germline CDR1 is MNHEY and CDR2 SVGEGT. V lost 6 bases, J lost 2 bases, and 23 bases lay in between. The CDR3 DNA sequence: TGTGCCAGCAGGGGGGACGGCGGGGCAGGGCCGACCTACGAGCAGTACTTC. It codes for CASRGDGGAGPTYEQYF.

The rearrangement joins TRBV10-3 to TRBJ2-3, with TRBD2 matching over 8 bases. The CDR3 spans 15 residues. The junction had 7 bases not matched to a gene; V was cut back by 6 bases and J by 2 bases. CDR1 is ENHRY, CDR2 SYGVKD, per germline. CDR3 coding DNA: TGTGCCATCAGACCAACTAGCGGTCTCACAGATACGCAGTATTTT. This sequence encodes CAIRPTSGLTDTQYF.

Only a few counts were recorded for this clonotype. V usage is TRBV4-2 and J usage is TRBJ1-1, with TRBD1 as a possible D gene (6 bases). Per germline, CDR1 LGHNA and CDR2 YNFKEQ. V lost 3 bases to trimming and J lost 5 bases, with 22 bases between them. The CDR3 consists of 17 residues. For the CDR3, the DNA is TGTGCCAGCAGCCACCTCCGGGGGGGCAGGGGTTTGACTGAAGCTTTCTTT. Amino acid sequence: CASSHLRGGRGLTEAFF.

This clonotype has ten or more counts. The chain links TRBV29-1 to TRBJ1-1; D gene uncertain. This CDR3 region has 12 residues. Germline CDR1 is SQVTM and CDR2 is ANQGSEA. V dropped 3 bases and J dropped 3 bases, with 8 bases sitting between them. CDR3 sequence reads: CSVDRSHTEAFF. CDR3 bases: TGCAGCGTTGACAGGTCCCACACTGAAGCTTTCTTT.

This clonotype was detected many times. CDR3 sequence: CASSAGGLDRGIWRRTEAFF. In nucleotides, the CDR3 is TGTGCCAGCAGTGCTGGGGGTTTGGACAGGGGGATTTGGAGGAGGACTGAAGCTTTCTTT. The chain combines TRBV12-3 or TRBV12-4 with TRBJ1-1, with 10 bases identical to TRBD1. The CDR3 extends over 20 amino acids. The V segment lost 5 bases and the J segment 5 bases; nucleotides outside the gene matches: 23.

The rearrangement links TRBV4-3 to TRBJ2-1; either TRBD1 or TRBD2 may fit D (5 bases each). The CDR3 is made up of 17 amino acids. The V gene's germline CDR1 is LGHNA and CDR2 YSLEER. V was cut by 0 bases and J by 8 bases, with 20 bases left in between. The DNA of the CDR3 is TGCGCCAGCAGCCAAGATCGTCCGGGACCCAAGAGGTATGAGCAGTTCTTC. Its translation: CASSQDRPGPKRYEQFF.

The CDR3 spells CATSRGQGWVSEQYF. The CDR3 DNA reads TGTGCCACCAGCAGGGGTCAGGGATGGGTGTCCGAGCAGTACTTC. The chain recombines TRBV15 with TRBJ2-7; D is possibly TRBD1 (5 bases). CDR3 length equals 15 residues. Looked up from germline, CDR1 is LNHNV and CDR2 is YYDKDF (reference sequence). V gave up 3 bases and J gave up 6 bases, with 18 bases separating them.

This clonotype was detected a few times. V gene TRBV4-2 combines with J gene TRBJ1-4; the D gene is possibly TRBD1 (5 bases). V gave up 4 bases and J gave up 0 bases, with 12 bases separating them. CDR1 and CDR2 (germline): LGHNA, YNFKEQ. The CDR3 loop spans 16 amino acids. The CDR3 DNA sequence: TGTGCCAGCAGCCGAGACAGCCCCCCAACTAATGAAAAACTGTTTTTT. This encodes CASSRDSPPTNEKLFF.

The V and J genes are TRBV12-3 or TRBV12-4 and TRBJ2-7, with TRBD1 matching 12 bases. CDR3 length: 16 residues. Unmatched junction bases numbered 11, after V lost 5 bases and J lost 6 bases. CDR3 DNA: TGTGCCAGCAGTCTACGACGGGACAGGGGGCGCGGCGAGCAGTACTTC. Amino acids: CASSLRRDRGRGEQYF.

The rearrangement joins TRBV4-1 to TRBJ1-3; D is undetermined. Germline V CDR1 and CDR2: MGHRA, YSYEKL. V was cut by 0 bases and J by 3 bases, with 15 bases left in between. The CDR3 spans 17 residues. CDR3 loop: CASSQDRRGGNGNTIYF. The CDR3 region has the DNA TGCGCCAGCAGCCAAGATCGAAGAGGAGGAAATGGAAACACCATATATTTT.

This clonotype appeared a few times. The J gene is TRBJ2-3, the V gene TRBV27; 8 bases agree with TRBD2. Germline CDR1 MNHEY, CDR2 SMNVEV (reference sequence). This CDR3 is built from 16 residues. J was trimmed by 2 bases and V by 6 bases; bases with no gene match: 10. The CDR3 DNA is TGTGCCAGCAGCCGAATTGGGCGGGAGGACACAGATACGCAGTATTTT. It specifies CASSRIGREDTDTQYF.